The present T cell receptor beta chain was sequenced within a study of blood T cell repertoires in COVID-19. Study context: T cells, B-cell-depleted T cells, or PBMCs supplied cDNA or gDNA.

The V end lost 4 bases, the J end lost 0 bases, and 15 bases lay between the germline ends. This CDR3 spans 16 amino acids. CDR1 is SEHNR and CDR2 is FQNEAQ in the germline V gene (reference sequence). TCRdb's table, derived via immunoSEQ multiplex PCR, lists solely in-frame clones and lacks some. The sample carries roughly 83,000 clones, roughly 86% recorded once. The TCR originated in an elderly man with active or convalescent COVID-19. V usage is TRBV7-9 and J usage is TRBJ1-2; D possibly corresponds to TRBD1 (6 bases). Material: peripheral blood. CDR3 bases: TGTGCCAGCAGCTATTATACAGGGATCACTAACTATGGCTACACCTTC. Protein product: CASSYYTGITNYGYTF.